Sequencing of this TCR beta chain was carried out in a study of blood T cells in healthy people across ages. Then a second PCR, running roughly 7 to 11 cycles, was carried out with a sample-barcoded 5' primer and a J-beta primer mix. Using its own MiXCR run on the 5' RACE reads, TCRdb lists one record per CDR3 protein. The table records more than 1 million distinct CDR3 sequences, 40% to 50% of them present only once. Germline CDR1 SGDLS, CDR2 YYNGEE. The ends were cut back, 0 bases at V and 7 bases at J, with 11 bases in the middle. CDR3 size: 14 residues. V and J are TRBV9 and TRBJ2-1, with D unclear. This clonotype was obtained from a woman aged 60-75 years in good health. The sample consisted of blood. This CDR3 reads CASSVGRALNEQFF. DNA for the CDR3: TGTGCCAGCAGCGTAGGTAGGGCGCTAAATGAGCAGTTCTTC.